Shown below are 30 T cell receptor beta chains from a single sample sequenced in a study of glioma-infiltrating T cells after dendritic cell vaccination. Described time point: after dendritic cell vaccination, including at tumor progression/relapse. Sequencing used immunoSEQ multiplex PCR; TCRdb keeps in-frame clones, though not all of them. The sample carries 100,000 or so clones, 90% recorded once. Here the sequenced sample was blood, taken after dendritic cell vaccination. Receptors originate from a human donor with glioblastoma.

The chain uses TRBV30 and TRBJ1-1; the D is unclear. V dropped 0 bases and J dropped 6 bases, with 8 bases sitting between them. The germline gives CDR1 GTSNPN, CDR2 SVGIG (reference sequence). CDR3 length equals 12 residues. This CDR3 reads CAWSVGGPEAFF. CDR3 nucleotide sequence: TGTGCCTGGAGTGTAGGCGGTCCTGAAGCTTTCTTT.

This clone was detected only once. DNA for the CDR3: TGTGCCAGCAAGGCTAGCGGGGACTCCTACGAGCAGTACTTC. It specifies CASKASGDSYEQYF. The rearrangement joins TRBV6-6 to TRBJ2-7, with TRBD2 matching 9 bases. V gave up 7 bases and J gave up 0 bases; unmatched junction bases: 4. Germline values: CDR1 MNHNY, CDR2 SVGAGI (reference sequence). This CDR3 is 14 amino acids long.

V usage is TRBV21-1 and J usage is TRBJ1-5; the table assigns TRBD1, which was not confirmed against the DNA. TRBV21-1 is shown as a pseudogene. This CDR3 has 16 amino acids. The CDR3 DNA follows: TGTGCCAGCAGCGCACGGACAGGGCCCCTCAATCAGCCCCAGCATTTT. Translated: CASSARTGPLNQPQHF.

The chain combines TRBV5-1 with TRBJ2-3; 8 nucleotides agree with TRBD2. Looked up from germline, CDR1 is SGHRS and CDR2 is YFSETQ. With V trimmed by 4 bases and J by 0 bases, 7 bases remained unmatched. The CDR3 loop spans 16 amino acids. Here the CDR3 reads CASSQGLAASTDTQYF. The CDR3 nucleotides are TGCGCCAGCAGCCAAGGACTAGCAGCTAGCACAGATACGCAGTATTTT.

The chain couples TRBV5-6 to TRBJ1-5; D might be TRBD1 (5 bases). Germline CDR1 and CDR2: SGHDT and YYEEEE. The length of the CDR3 is 14 residues. Trimming took 4 bases from V and 7 from J, leaving 15 bases between them. The CDR3 nucleotides are TGTGCCAGCAGCCGGGACGGGGGAACCCAGCCCCAGCATTTT. Translated: CASSRDGGTQPQHF.

This clone has just a few counts. At one boundary the junction diverges from the germline segment, which might be a read error. This CDR3 is also generated by other DNA sequences in the sample. The gene calls are TRBV2 and TRBJ1-6; the match to TRBD1 covers 7 bases. The CDR3 covers 14 residues. The germline V gene encodes CDR1 SNHLY and CDR2 FYNNEI. As DNA, the CDR3 is TGTGCCAGCAGTTCGACAGGGTTCAATTCCCCCCTCCACTTT. Amino acid sequence: CASSSTGFNSPLHF.

Regarding this clone: At one boundary the junction diverges from the germline segment, which might be a read error. The chain carries TRBV6-6 and TRBJ1-1; D not resolved. Germline CDR1 MNHNY, CDR2 SVGAGI (reference sequence). This CDR3 region has 12 residues. The CDR3 DNA is TGTGCCAGCAGGATAGATAACAGTGAAGCTTTCTTT. Amino acid sequence: CASRIDNSEAFF.

The V call is TRBV6-4, the J call TRBJ2-5; 7 bases are shared with TRBD2. The CDR3 has 17 residues. The V gene's germline CDR1 is MRHNA and CDR2 SNTAGT. The V and J ends lost 6 bases and 1 base, in that order; junction bases with no gene match: 14. CDR3 sequence: CASSQPLVAGFQETQYF. The CDR3 DNA reads as TGTGCCAGCAGCCAGCCCTTGGTAGCGGGTTTCCAAGAGACCCAGTACTTC.

This chain links TRBV27 with TRBJ1-4; TRBD1 aligns across 9 bases. The CDR3 loop spans 16 amino acids. Germline V gene data show CDR1 as MNHEY and CDR2 as SMNVEV (reference sequence). The V and J ends lost 6 bases and 2 bases, in that order; junction bases with no gene match: 7. Written as DNA, the CDR3 is TGTGCCAGCAGATTACAGGGGGCGAGGACTAATGAAAAACTGTTTTTT. Protein product: CASRLQGARTNEKLFF.

V is TRBV9 and J is TRBJ2-1; D possibly corresponds to TRBD2 (5 bases). Germline lookup yields CDR1 SGDLS and CDR2 YYNGEE. The CDR3 spans 14 residues. Trimming left V 2 bases short and J 5 bases short, with 11 bases between. CDR3 bases: TGTGCCAGCAGCGTCCTTCCCGGGGACAATGAGCAGTTCTTC. Translated, it gives CASSVLPGDNEQFF. Using reference TRBV9 and TRBJ2-1 for the parts outside the CDR3, the full variable domain is DSGVTQTPKHLITATGQRVTLRCSPRSGDLSVYWYQQSLDQGLQFLIQYYNGEERAKGNILERFSAQQFPDLHSELNLSSLELGDSALYFCASSVLPGDNEQFFGPGTRLTVL.

The chain has TRBV4-2 and TRBJ2-5; D unresolved. This CDR3 is 15 amino acids long. Germline assignment: CDR1 LGHNA and CDR2 YNFKEQ. Trimming stripped 0 bases from V and 5 bases from J, with 13 bases between. As DNA, the CDR3 is TGTGCCAGCAGCCAAGATCCAACATTATCGGAGACCCAGTACTTC. As protein: CASSQDPTLSETQYF.

The gene calls are TRBV7-3 and TRBJ2-3; TRBD1 might be the D (5 bases). CDR3 length equals 15 residues. The germline V gene has CDR1 SGHTA and CDR2 FQGTGA. The V end was cut by 4 bases, the J end by 3 bases, with 14 bases between. Here the CDR3 DNA reads TGTGCCAGCAGCTCCGAAGGGGCGGTTACAGATACGCAGTATTTT. Protein product: CASSSEGAVTDTQYF.

This clone was recorded a few times. The rearrangement links TRBV30 to TRBJ1-6; D may be TRBD1 (6 bases). The V gene lost 4 bases and the J gene lost 6 bases, with 16 bases spanning the gap. CDR1 and CDR2 from the germline V gene are GTSNPN and SVGIG (reference sequence). The CDR3 loop spans 15 amino acids. This CDR3 is CAWTNEDSLNSPLHF. The CDR3 DNA reads TGTGCCTGGACCAACGAGGACAGTCTTAATTCACCCCTCCACTTT.

This rearrangement joins TRBV19 to TRBJ1-2, with D maybe TRBD1 (6 bases). Between the trimmed V and J ends, which lost 5 bases and 7 bases, there was a span of 11 bases. The CDR3 sequence is 12 residues long. Germline values: CDR1 LNHDA, CDR2 SQIVND (reference sequence). The CDR3 loop is CASSVHRAGYTF. CDR3 nucleotides: TGTGCCAGTAGTGTTCACAGGGCTGGCTACACCTTC.

V is TRBV7-9 and J is TRBJ1-1, with D possibly being TRBD1 (6 bases). Trimming took off 5 bases at V and 4 bases at J, with 14 bases between the two ends. Per the germline V gene, CDR1 is SEHNR and CDR2 is FQNEAQ (reference sequence). The CDR3 extends over 14 amino acids. Here the CDR3 reads CASSIQGFVTEAFF. In DNA form, the CDR3 reads TGTGCCAGCAGCATCCAGGGGTTTGTCACTGAAGCTTTCTTT. Based on the CDR3 plus reference TRBV7-9 and TRBJ1-1, the full variable domain is DTGVSQNPRHKITKRGQNVTFRCDPISEHNRLYWYRQTLGQGPEFLTYFQNEAQLEKSRLLSDRFSAERPKGSFSTLEIQRTEQGDSAMYLCASSIQGFVTEAFFGQGTRLTVV.

This chain connects TRBV5-6 to TRBJ2-7, with 7 bases identical to TRBD2. This CDR3 has 18 amino acids. Germline V lookup: CDR1 SGHDT, CDR2 YYEEEE. After removal of 0 bases from V and 0 bases from J, the junction contained 12 bases not matched to a gene. The CDR3 reads CASSLAKRRLADSYEQYF. In DNA, the CDR3 is TGTGCCAGCAGCTTGGCCAAACGTCGGCTAGCGGACTCCTACGAGCAGTACTTC. Filled out from reference TRBV5-6 and TRBJ2-7, the complete variable domain reads DAGVTQSPTHLIKTRGQQVTLRCSPKSGHDTVSWYQQALGQGPQFIFQYYEEEERQRGNFPDRFSGHQFPNYSSELNVNALLLGDSALYLCASSLAKRRLADSYEQYFGPGTRLTVT.

As regards this clone: A read error may produce the germline difference seen at one junction end. The chain recombines TRBV7-7 with TRBJ2-7; 9 bases agree with TRBD1. The CDR3 is made up of 15 amino acids. Germline CDR1 and CDR2: SSHAT and FNYEAQ (reference sequence). CDR3 DNA: TGTGCTAGCAGCTCCCGGACAGGGGTCTACCACGAGCAGTACTTC. Translating gives CASSSRTGVYHEQYF.

This chain connects TRBV21-1 to TRBJ2-4; the D call in the table, TRBD1, was not verified against the DNA. TRBV21-1 is listed as a pseudogene. The length of the CDR3 is 12 residues. The CDR3 DNA reads TGTGCCAGCAGGCCCCAGGGATATATTCAGTACTTC. It specifies CASRPQGYIQYF.

The genes are TRBV27 and TRBJ2-5; D may be TRBD2 (6 bases). The V gene lost 3 bases and the J gene lost 0 bases, with 14 bases spanning the gap. The CDR3 length is 16 residues. Germline lookup yields CDR1 MNHEY and CDR2 SMNVEV (reference sequence). Here the CDR3 DNA reads TGTGCCAGCAGTTTCGTGGCTAGCGAGTACCAAGAGACCCAGTACTTC. Residues: CASSFVASEYQETQYF.

The rearrangement links TRBV19 to TRBJ1-4; the match to TRBD1 covers 9 bases. This CDR3 region has 15 residues. Germline CDR1 and CDR2: LNHDA and SQIVND (reference sequence). Trimming took 3 bases from V and 10 from J; bases not matched to a gene: 9. Here the CDR3 DNA reads TGTGCCAGTAGTATTGGGACAGGGAAGGGGGCAAAACTGTTTTTT. Translating gives CASSIGTGKGAKLFF.

The chain has TRBV6-1 and TRBJ1-1, with 7 bases aligning to TRBD1. There are 14 residues in the CDR3. CDR1 and CDR2 (germline): MNHNS, SASEGT. Trimming removed 6 bases from V and 3 bases from J; junction bases left unmatched: 7. The CDR3 here is CASSSTGVDTEAFF. DNA for the CDR3: TGTGCCAGCAGCTCCACAGGGGTGGACACTGAAGCTTTCTTT.

CDR3 sequence: CASRPSAGETQYF. CDR3 sequence (DNA): TGTGCCAGCAGGCCCTCAGCGGGAGAGACCCAGTACTTC. The gene calls are TRBV2 and TRBJ2-5, with TRBD2 as a possible D gene (6 bases). This CDR3 has 13 residues. Germline loops: CDR1 SNHLY, CDR2 FYNNEI. The V and J ends lost 6 bases and 4 bases respectively, with 12 bases between them.

The V call is TRBV5-4, the J call TRBJ2-3, with 8 bases that match TRBD2. The CDR3 runs to 15 residues. Germline values: CDR1 SGHNT, CDR2 YYREEE (reference sequence). V dropped 0 bases and J dropped 1; count of bases not matched to a gene: 1. CDR3 bases: TGTGCCAGCAGCTTGGGCGGGGGGCGCACAGATACGCAGTATTTT. Amino acid sequence: CASSLGGGRTDTQYF. The entire variable domain, with the rest obtained from reference TRBV5-4 and TRBJ2-3, is as follows: ETGVTQSPTHLIKTRGQQVTLRCSSQSGHNTVSWYQQALGQGPQFIFQYYREEENGRGNFPPRFSGLQFPNYSSELNVNALELDDSALYLCASSLGGGRTDTQYFGPGTRLTVL.

The chain couples TRBV6-1 to TRBJ1-1; tentative D call: TRBD1 (6 bases). V was cut by 11 bases and J by 2 bases, with 15 bases left in between. CDR3 length: 13 amino acids. The V gene's germline CDR1 is MNHNS and CDR2 SASEGT. The CDR3 sequence is CASGDKTNTEAFF. As DNA, the CDR3 is TGTGCCTCAGGGGATAAGACTAACACTGAAGCTTTCTTT.

The CDR3 DNA follows: TGCAGCGTTGGTAGCTCCTACGAGCAGTACTTC. Its translation: CSVGSSYEQYF. This rearrangement joins TRBV29-1 to TRBJ2-7; no clear D gene. This CDR3 region has 11 residues. CDR1 is SQVTM and CDR2 is ANQGSEA in the germline V gene. V lost 4 bases and J lost 0, with 4 bases in between.

The chain links TRBV5-4 to TRBJ2-7; 10 nucleotides agree with TRBD2. V trimming: 4 bases; J trimming: 6 bases; junction bases outside the gene matches: 7. Germline values: CDR1 SGHNT, CDR2 YYREEE (reference sequence). This CDR3 is 14 amino acids long. CDR3 sequence reads: CASSKREGRSEQYF. In DNA, the CDR3 is TGTGCCAGCAGCAAGCGGGAGGGCCGAAGCGAGCAGTACTTC.

The CDR3 here is CATSESSGRAGYVNIQYF. CDR3 nucleotide sequence: TGTGCCACCTCGGAAAGTAGCGGGAGGGCCGGATACGTAAACATTCAGTACTTC. This chain joins TRBV10-3 and TRBJ2-4; 11 bases map to TRBD2. The CDR3 contains 18 residues. Germline values: CDR1 ENHRY, CDR2 SYGVKD. Losses at the gene ends were 10 bases for V and 6 bases for J; bases not matched to a gene: 20.

The chain has TRBV4-2 and TRBJ2-1; 9 bases line up with TRBD1. Per the germline V gene, CDR1 is LGHNA and CDR2 is YNFKEQ. J was trimmed by 9 bases and V by 3 bases; bases with no gene match: 6. The CDR3 is 14 residues long. The CDR3 loop is CASSQGTGISEQFF. As DNA, the CDR3 is TGTGCCAGCAGCCAGGGGACAGGGATTAGTGAGCAGTTCTTC.

The chain links TRBV7-2 to TRBJ2-1; D perhaps matches TRBD2 (5 bases). From germline, CDR1 is SGHTA and CDR2 FQGNSA. V was clipped by 5 bases and J by 5 bases, with 19 bases between them. The CDR3 loop spans 16 amino acids. The chain's CDR3 is CASSLRGGQTHNEQFF. The CDR3 region has the DNA TGTGCCAGCAGCCTTAGAGGAGGTCAGACCCACAATGAGCAGTTCTTC. The whole variable domain, filled in from reference TRBV7-2 and TRBJ2-1, reads GAGVSQSPSNKVTEKGKDVELRCDPISGHTALYWYRQSLGQGLEFLIYFQGNSAPDKSGLPSDRFSAERTGGSVSTLTIQRTQQEDSAVYLCASSLRGGQTHNEQFFGPGTRLTVL.

V usage is TRBV5-1 and J usage is TRBJ2-1; no clear D. The V gene lost 7 bases and the J gene lost 1 base, with 15 bases spanning the gap. The CDR3 has 15 residues. Germline CDR1 SGHRS, CDR2 YFSETQ. CDR3 coding DNA: TGCGCCAGCTGCCGATCGGAGCCATCCTACAATGAGCAGTTCTTC. This gives the protein CASCRSEPSYNEQFF.